This is a list of T cell receptor beta chains from one sample in a study of blood T cell repertoires in COVID-19. TCRdb keeps only in-frame clones here, not all; method: immunoSEQ multiplex PCR. The sample has roughly 250,000 clones; around nine tenths are singletons. The specimen sequenced was peripheral blood. These receptors were taken from a woman in her 40s who had recovered from COVID-19. CDR3s include the opening cysteine and the closing phenylalanine or tryptophan. The D gene is left open where the match is weak. Only some rows state a clone size, as once, few, many or a class for expanded clones.

V gene: TRBV6-2/TRBV6-3
D gene: TRBD1
J gene: TRBJ2-7
clone size: -
CDR3 protein: CASSATGDYEQYF
CDR3 DNA: TGTGCCAGCAGTGCCACAGGGGACTACGAGCAGTACTTC

V gene: TRBV6-6
D gene: TRBD2
J gene: TRBJ2-3
clone size: -
CDR3 protein: CASSPGTTSTDTQYF
CDR3 DNA: TGTGCCAGCAGCCCCGGGACTACCTCCACAGATACGCAGTATTTT

V gene: TRBV24-1
D gene: TRBD1
J gene: TRBJ2-6
clone size: -
CDR3 protein: CATSGGRGLGANVLTF
CDR3 DNA: TGTGCCACCAGTGGAGGCAGGGGGCTTGGGGCCAACGTCCTGACTTTC

V gene: TRBV2
D gene: TRBD1
J gene: TRBJ1-4
clone size: -
CDR3 protein: CASSHSGTGNEKLFF
CDR3 DNA: TGTGCCAGCAGTCACTCCGGGACAGGGAATGAAAAACTGTTTTTT

V gene: TRBV19
D gene: -
J gene: TRBJ1-2
clone size: -
CDR3 protein: CASSIRLRSDGYTF
CDR3 DNA: TGTGCCAGTAGTATAAGATTGAGAAGTGATGGCTACACCTTC

V gene: TRBV5-4
D gene: -
J gene: TRBJ1-2
clone size: -
CDR3 protein: CASSAPGALGGYTF
CDR3 DNA: TGTGCCAGCAGCGCTCCAGGGGCCCTAGGTGGCTACACCTTC

V gene: TRBV6-6
D gene: -
J gene: TRBJ1-6
clone size: few
CDR3 protein: CASSYNSYNSPLHF
CDR3 DNA: TGTGCCAGCAGTTACAACAGTTATAATTCACCCCTCCACTTT

V gene: TRBV24-1
D gene: -
J gene: TRBJ2-3
clone size: -
CDR3 protein: CATSDIQGSPYTDTQYF
CDR3 DNA: TGTGCCACCAGTGATATACAGGGCTCGCCCTACACAGATACGCAGTATTTT

V gene: TRBV4-3
D gene: -
J gene: TRBJ1-5
clone size: few
CDR3 protein: CASSLTRASWPQHF
CDR3 DNA: TGCGCCAGCAGCCTAACCAGAGCGTCATGGCCCCAGCATTTT

V gene: TRBV2
D gene: -
J gene: TRBJ1-5
clone size: few
CDR3 protein: CASSEYAVQPQHF
CDR3 DNA: TGTGCCAGCAGTGAATATGCGGTTCAGCCCCAGCATTTT

V gene: TRBV6-2/TRBV6-3
D gene: -
J gene: TRBJ1-2
clone size: once
CDR3 protein: CASSPTTTRDNYGYTF
CDR3 DNA: TGTGCCAGCAGTCCGACAACTACACGGGATAACTATGGCTACACCTTC

V gene: TRBV7-9
D gene: -
J gene: TRBJ1-3
clone size: few
CDR3 protein: CASSLAAGEGNTIYF
CDR3 DNA: TGTGCCAGCAGCTTGGCCGCGGGTGAGGGAAACACCATATATTTT

V gene: TRBV7-8
D gene: -
J gene: TRBJ1-6
clone size: -
CDR3 protein: CASSFTGGDSPLHF
CDR3 DNA: TGTGCCAGCAGCTTCACGGGGGGAGATTCACCCCTCCACTTT

V gene: TRBV18
D gene: TRBD1
J gene: TRBJ2-4
clone size: -
CDR3 protein: CASSPGTGERNIQYF
CDR3 DNA: TGTGCCAGCTCACCCGGGACAGGGGAGAGAAACATTCAGTACTTC

V gene: TRBV7-2
D gene: TRBD2
J gene: TRBJ2-7
clone size: -
CDR3 protein: CASSLEGLPGGPNEQYF
CDR3 DNA: TGTGCCAGCAGCTTAGAAGGGCTCCCGGGGGGGCCAAACGAGCAGTACTTC

V gene: TRBV5-1
D gene: -
J gene: TRBJ2-3
clone size: -
CDR3 protein: CASSRDFTDTQYF
CDR3 DNA: TGCGCCAGCAGCAGGGACTTCACAGATACGCAGTATTTT

V gene: TRBV4-2
D gene: TRBD2
J gene: TRBJ2-7
clone size: few
CDR3 protein: CASSPRLGTRPGEQYF
CDR3 DNA: TGTGCCAGCAGCCCAAGATTAGGGACTAGGCCAGGGGAGCAGTACTTC

V gene: TRBV7-2
D gene: -
J gene: TRBJ1-5
clone size: -
CDR3 protein: CASSLGLLLGGNQPQHF
CDR3 DNA: TGTGCCAGCAGCTTGGGACTTCTCCTGGGAGGCAATCAGCCCCAGCATTTT

V gene: TRBV7-9
D gene: TRBD2
J gene: TRBJ2-3
clone size: -
CDR3 protein: CASSLIGTRTSDTQYF
CDR3 DNA: TGTGCCAGCAGCTTAATAGGGACTAGGACCTCAGATACGCAGTATTTT

V gene: TRBV19
D gene: TRBD1
J gene: TRBJ2-3
clone size: -
CDR3 protein: CATRDRGTDTQYF
CDR3 DNA: TGTGCCACGCGGGACAGGGGTACAGATACGCAGTATTTT

V gene: TRBV11-3
D gene: -
J gene: TRBJ2-7
clone size: -
CDR3 protein: CASSPYFNSVGLYEQYF
CDR3 DNA: TGTGCCAGCAGCCCCTACTTTAACAGCGTAGGACTCTACGAGCAGTACTTC

V gene: TRBV15
D gene: TRBD2
J gene: TRBJ2-1
clone size: once
CDR3 protein: CATSRERGGGNEQFF
CDR3 DNA: TGTGCCACCAGCAGAGAACGGGGGGGCGGCAATGAGCAGTTCTTC

V gene: TRBV7-2
D gene: -
J gene: TRBJ2-1
clone size: -
CDR3 protein: CASSVDYRSSNNEQFF
CDR3 DNA: TGTGCCAGCAGCGTGGACTATCGAAGCTCCAACAATGAGCAGTTCTTC

V gene: TRBV28
D gene: TRBD1
J gene: TRBJ1-2
clone size: -
CDR3 protein: CASSFQGTGGYTF
CDR3 DNA: TGTGCCAGCAGTTTCCAGGGGACAGGAGGCTACACCTTC

V gene: TRBV6-5
D gene: TRBD1
J gene: TRBJ1-6
clone size: -
CDR3 protein: CASLSGRGKSPLHF
CDR3 DNA: TGTGCCAGCTTGTCGGGCAGGGGGAAATCACCCCTCCACTTT

V gene: TRBV12-3/TRBV12-4
D gene: -
J gene: TRBJ1-1
clone size: once
CDR3 protein: CASSFSWNTEAFF
CDR3 DNA: TGTGCCAGCAGTTTCTCCTGGAACACTGAAGCTTTCTTT

V gene: TRBV6-4
D gene: -
J gene: TRBJ1-5
clone size: -
CDR3 protein: CASSGAGLLYSNQPQHF
CDR3 DNA: TGTGCCAGCAGTGGAGCAGGACTTCTATATAGCAATCAGCCCCAGCATTTT

V gene: TRBV7-2
D gene: -
J gene: TRBJ2-4
clone size: -
CDR3 protein: CASSFELAKNIQYF
CDR3 DNA: TGTGCCAGCAGCTTCGAACTAGCCAAAAACATTCAGTACTTC

V gene: TRBV6-2/TRBV6-3
D gene: -
J gene: TRBJ1-3
clone size: -
CDR3 protein: CASSYSHSSSGNTIYF
CDR3 DNA: TGTGCCAGCAGTTACTCGCACAGCAGCTCTGGAAACACCATATATTTT

V gene: TRBV5-1
D gene: TRBD1
J gene: TRBJ1-4
clone size: -
CDR3 protein: CASSLAPQGNEKLFF
CDR3 DNA: TGCGCCAGCAGCTTGGCCCCACAGGGGAATGAAAAACTGTTTTTT

V gene: TRBV6-5
D gene: TRBD1
J gene: TRBJ2-7
clone size: -
CDR3 protein: CASSYRGRGSYEQYF
CDR3 DNA: TGTGCCAGCAGTTACAGGGGGCGAGGGAGCTACGAGCAGTACTTC

V gene: TRBV30
D gene: -
J gene: TRBJ1-3
clone size: -
CDR3 protein: CAWRGGTVAGNTIYF
CDR3 DNA: TGTGCCTGGAGGGGCGGGACGGTTGCTGGAAACACCATATATTTT

V gene: TRBV5-8
D gene: -
J gene: TRBJ2-5
clone size: once
CDR3 protein: CASSPGSYPQETQYF
CDR3 DNA: TGTGCCAGCAGTCCAGGGTCATACCCACAAGAGACCCAGTACTTC

V gene: TRBV6-2/TRBV6-3
D gene: -
J gene: TRBJ2-1
clone size: -
CDR3 protein: CASSYPPRLGPYNEQFF
CDR3 DNA: TGTGCCAGCAGTTATCCTCCCCGGCTGGGGCCGTACAATGAGCAGTTCTTC

V gene: TRBV15
D gene: -
J gene: TRBJ1-6
clone size: -
CDR3 protein: CATSREVRRSYNSPLHF
CDR3 DNA: TGTGCCACCAGCAGAGAGGTGCGGAGGTCCTATAATTCACCCCTCCACTTT

V gene: TRBV19
D gene: TRBD1
J gene: TRBJ2-7
clone size: -
CDR3 protein: CASSSTGVYEQYF
CDR3 DNA: TGTGCCAGTAGTTCGACAGGGGTCTACGAGCAGTACTTC

V gene: TRBV6-1
D gene: TRBD2
J gene: TRBJ2-3
clone size: -
CDR3 protein: CASSDERGGSGTDTQYF
CDR3 DNA: TGTGCCAGCAGTGACGAGCGGGGGGGCTCCGGCACAGATACGCAGTATTTT

V gene: TRBV7-2
D gene: TRBD1
J gene: TRBJ1-6
clone size: -
CDR3 protein: CASSTPWTGGNSPLHF
CDR3 DNA: TGTGCCAGCAGCACCCCTTGGACAGGGGGGAATTCACCCCTCCACTTT

V gene: TRBV18
D gene: TRBD1
J gene: TRBJ1-5
clone size: -
CDR3 protein: CASSSQGQSNQPQHF
CDR3 DNA: TGTGCCAGCTCATCTCAGGGACAGAGCAATCAGCCCCAGCATTTT

V gene: TRBV6-6
D gene: -
J gene: TRBJ1-1
clone size: -
CDR3 protein: CASRLYDTEAFF
CDR3 DNA: TGTGCCAGCAGGTTATATGACACTGAAGCTTTCTTT

V gene: TRBV3-1/TRBV3-2
D gene: -
J gene: TRBJ2-5
clone size: -
CDR3 protein: CASSYQVVETQYF
CDR3 DNA: TGTGCCAGCAGCTACCAGGTGGTGGAGACCCAGTACTTC